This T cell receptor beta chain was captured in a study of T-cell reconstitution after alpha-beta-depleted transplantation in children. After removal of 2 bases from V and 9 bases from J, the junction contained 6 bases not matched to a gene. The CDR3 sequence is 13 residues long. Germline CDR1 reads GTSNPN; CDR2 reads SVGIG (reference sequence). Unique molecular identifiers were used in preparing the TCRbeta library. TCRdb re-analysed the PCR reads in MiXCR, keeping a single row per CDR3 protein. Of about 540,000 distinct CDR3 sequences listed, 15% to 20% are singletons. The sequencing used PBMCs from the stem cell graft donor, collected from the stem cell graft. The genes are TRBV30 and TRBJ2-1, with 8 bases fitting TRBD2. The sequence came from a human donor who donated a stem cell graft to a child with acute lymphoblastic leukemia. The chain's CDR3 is CAWSSSGSAEQFF. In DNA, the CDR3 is TGTGCCTGGAGTTCCAGCGGGAGTGCTGAGCAGTTCTTC. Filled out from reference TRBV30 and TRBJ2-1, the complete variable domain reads SQTIHQWPATLVQPVGSPLSLECTVEGTSNPNLYWYRQAAGRGLQLLFYSVGIGQISSEVPQNLSASRPQDRQFILSSKKLLLSDSGFYLCAWSSSGSAEQFFGPGTRLTVL.